This T cell receptor beta chain originates from a study of T-cell memory formation after mild COVID-19 (dated by TCRdb to the early 2020s). A note on the overall study: TCR sequence clusters from the two donors were found to be largely donor specific. In a couple of donors, T-cell clones that expanded and contracted after mild COVID-19 were followed by sequencing TCRalpha and TCRbeta repertoires longitudinally. Two young, previously healthy adult volunteers made up the cohort, one male and one female.

In the case of this clonotype: Its antigen remains undetermined. No much larger clonotype is one base removed from it; base qualities were not supplied.

Sequencing was carried out with an Illumina NovaSeq 6000. Using 5'RACE with constant-segment primers, TCRalpha and TCRbeta cDNA libraries were constructed, with sample barcodes and unique molecular identifiers added in the process. Trizol reagent was used to extract RNA from every sample. Amplification of the libraries took two PCR steps, and the second step added a second sample barcode plus Illumina TruSeq adapters. The libraries were sequenced on an Illumina NovaSeq using 2 x 150 bp paired-end reads. The authors' pipeline ran thus. Demultiplexing of reads and collapsing into UMI-guided consensus sequences were performed with migec v1.2.7. Using mixcr v2.1.11, the UMI consensuses were aligned to TRA and TRB V and J templates and assembled into clonotypes. Clonotypes were classified as expanded or contracted when called significant by both edgeR and NoisET, with noise models trained on biological replicates. edgeR calls used a false discovery rate-adjusted p below 0.01 and a log2 fold-change threshold of 1. As an exploratory analysis of dynamics, max-normalized trajectories of the 1000 most abundant clonotypes were examined by PCA with hierarchical clustering. Each responding clone was given a CD4 or CD8 phenotype based on the CD4+ and CD8+ repertoires, which had been sequenced separately. TCRdb took the public reads, trimmed them with fastp at Q25, ran MiXCR for clone calling and kept in-frame beta chains. Each CDR3 protein appears once, grouped with its most common genes and DNA. These V and J calls derive from TCRdb rather than the authors' analysis. The sample contains 260,000 or so distinct CDR3 sequences, around 17% of them found a single time. Around 23% of the sample goes to the ten largest clones.

General study outcomes and caveats: SARS-CoV-2 specificity of the second-wave clones peaking on day 37 was not confirmed. Contracting CD4+ clones were found mainly in CM and EM memory subsets, while CD8+ clones were enriched in EMRA. The study included only a couple of mild cases, and larger cohorts that include severe cases with pre-infection samples were judged to be necessary. From day 15 to 85, contracting clones showed balanced CD4/CD8 phenotypes, whereas a second wave of clones that expanded from day 15 to 37 leaned towards CD4+. Some responding clones were found in pre-infection memory, which suggests that pre-existing cross-reactive memory T cells took part in the SARS-CoV-2 response.

PBMCs were isolated by Ficoll-Paque density gradient centrifugation. CDR1 and CDR2 are read off the germline V gene as LGHNA and YSLEER. Clipping removes 0 bases from V and 2 bases from J, with 12 as the unmatched junction base count. From the cysteine through the phenylalanine, the CDR3 covers 18 amino acids. Only CDR3 DNA remains: 54 bases, in frame from the first base. The rearranged chain carries TRBV4-3 and TRBJ2-5, with 7 junctional bases fitting TRBD2. The sequenced sample was PBMCs or a T cell subset sorted from them (not recorded which). This sequence originates from a man younger than 35 who had mild COVID-19 (a few samples of this study predate the infection). The sample titles of this study are shuffled in the database, so cell type and time point are left out; the donor was told from shared clones. CDR3 loop: CASSQDLTLWGGQETQYF. The bases read TGCGCCAGCAGCCAAGACCTAACTCTCTGGGGGGGACAAGAGACCCAGTACTTC.